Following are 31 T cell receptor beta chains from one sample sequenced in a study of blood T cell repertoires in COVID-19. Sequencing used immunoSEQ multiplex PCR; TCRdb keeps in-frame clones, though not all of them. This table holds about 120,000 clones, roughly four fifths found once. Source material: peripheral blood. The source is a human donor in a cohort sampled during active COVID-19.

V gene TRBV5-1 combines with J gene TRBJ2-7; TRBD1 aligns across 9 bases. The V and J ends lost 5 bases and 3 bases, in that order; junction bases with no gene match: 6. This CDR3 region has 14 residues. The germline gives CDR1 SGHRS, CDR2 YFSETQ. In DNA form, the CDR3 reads TGCGCCAGCAGGCCAGGACAGGGGAGCTACGAGCAGTACTTC. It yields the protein CASRPGQGSYEQYF.

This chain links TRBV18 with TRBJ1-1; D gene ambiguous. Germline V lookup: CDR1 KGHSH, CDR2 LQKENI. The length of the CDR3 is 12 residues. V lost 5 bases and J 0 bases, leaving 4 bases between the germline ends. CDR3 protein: CASSTVNTEAFF. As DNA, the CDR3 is TGTGCCAGCTCAACAGTGAACACTGAAGCTTTCTTT. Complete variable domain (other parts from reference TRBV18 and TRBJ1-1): NAGVMQNPRHLVRRRGQEARLRCSPMKGHSHVYWYRQLPEEGLKFMVYLQKENIIDESGMPKERFSAEFPKEGPSILRIQQVVRGDSAAYFCASSTVNTEAFFGQGTRLTVV.

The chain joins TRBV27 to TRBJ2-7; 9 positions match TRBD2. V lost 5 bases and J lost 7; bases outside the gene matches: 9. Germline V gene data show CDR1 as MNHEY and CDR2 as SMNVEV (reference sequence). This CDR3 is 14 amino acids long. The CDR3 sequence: CASSPLAGGGEQYF. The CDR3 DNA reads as TGTGCCAGCAGTCCTCTGGCGGGGGGGGGTGAGCAGTACTTC.

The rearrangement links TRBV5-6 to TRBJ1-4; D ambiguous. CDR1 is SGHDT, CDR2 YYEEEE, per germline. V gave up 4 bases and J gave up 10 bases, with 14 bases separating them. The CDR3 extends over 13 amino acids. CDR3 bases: TGTGCCAGCAGCGGCATTAGGGAGGCAAAACTGTTTTTT. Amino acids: CASSGIREAKLFF.

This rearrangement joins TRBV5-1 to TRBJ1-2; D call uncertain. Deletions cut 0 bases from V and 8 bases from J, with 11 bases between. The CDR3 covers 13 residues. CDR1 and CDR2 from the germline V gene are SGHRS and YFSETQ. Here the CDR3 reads CASSLETYVGYTF. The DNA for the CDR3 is TGCGCCAGCAGCTTGGAAACCTACGTAGGCTACACCTTC.

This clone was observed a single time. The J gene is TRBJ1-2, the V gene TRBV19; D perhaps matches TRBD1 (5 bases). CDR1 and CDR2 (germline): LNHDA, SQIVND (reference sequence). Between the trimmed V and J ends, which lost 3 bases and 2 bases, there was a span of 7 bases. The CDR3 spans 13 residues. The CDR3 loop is CASSIAGNYGYTF. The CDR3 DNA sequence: TGTGCCAGTAGTATTGCAGGGAACTATGGCTACACCTTC.

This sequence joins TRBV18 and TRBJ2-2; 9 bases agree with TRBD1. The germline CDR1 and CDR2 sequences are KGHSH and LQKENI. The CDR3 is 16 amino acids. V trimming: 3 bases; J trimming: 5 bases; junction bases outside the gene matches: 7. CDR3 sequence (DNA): TGTGCCAGCTCACCTTTCGGACAGGGGAGGACCGGGGAGCTGTTTTTT. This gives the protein CASSPFGQGRTGELFF.

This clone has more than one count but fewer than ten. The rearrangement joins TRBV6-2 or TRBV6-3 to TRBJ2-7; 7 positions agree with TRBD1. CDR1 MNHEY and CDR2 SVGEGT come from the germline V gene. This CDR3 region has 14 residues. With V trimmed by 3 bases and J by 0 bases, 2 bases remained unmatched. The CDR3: CASSYGDSSYEQYF. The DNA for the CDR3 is TGTGCCAGCAGTTATGGGGACAGCTCCTACGAGCAGTACTTC.

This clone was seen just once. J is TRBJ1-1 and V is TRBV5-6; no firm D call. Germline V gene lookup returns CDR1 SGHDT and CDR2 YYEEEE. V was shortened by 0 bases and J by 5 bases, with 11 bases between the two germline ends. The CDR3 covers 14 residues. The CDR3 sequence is CASSLAAGITEAFF. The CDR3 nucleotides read TGTGCCAGCAGCTTGGCCGCGGGTATTACTGAAGCTTTCTTT. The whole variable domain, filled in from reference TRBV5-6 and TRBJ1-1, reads DAGVTQSPTHLIKTRGQQVTLRCSPKSGHDTVSWYQQALGQGPQFIFQYYEEEERQRGNFPDRFSGHQFPNYSSELNVNALLLGDSALYLCASSLAAGITEAFFGQGTRLTVV.

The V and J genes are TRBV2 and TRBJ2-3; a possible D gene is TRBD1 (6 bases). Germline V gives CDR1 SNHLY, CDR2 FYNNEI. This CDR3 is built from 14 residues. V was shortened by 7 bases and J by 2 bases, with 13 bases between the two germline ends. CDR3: CASIWDTNTDTQYF. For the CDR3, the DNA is TGTGCCAGCATATGGGACACCAACACAGATACGCAGTATTTT.

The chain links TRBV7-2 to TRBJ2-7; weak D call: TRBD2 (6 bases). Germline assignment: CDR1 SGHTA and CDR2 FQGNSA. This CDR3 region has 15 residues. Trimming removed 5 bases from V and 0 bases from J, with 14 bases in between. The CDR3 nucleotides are TGTGCCAGCAGCCCCGAAGGCGGGAACTCCTACGAGCAGTACTTC. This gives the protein CASSPEGGNSYEQYF.

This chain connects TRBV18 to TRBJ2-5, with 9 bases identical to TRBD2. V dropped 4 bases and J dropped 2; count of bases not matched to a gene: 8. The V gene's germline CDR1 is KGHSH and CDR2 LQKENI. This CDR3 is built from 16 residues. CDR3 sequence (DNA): TGTGCCAGCTCACTTCGAATTAGCGGGGGACAAGAGACCCAGTACTTC. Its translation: CASSLRISGGQETQYF.

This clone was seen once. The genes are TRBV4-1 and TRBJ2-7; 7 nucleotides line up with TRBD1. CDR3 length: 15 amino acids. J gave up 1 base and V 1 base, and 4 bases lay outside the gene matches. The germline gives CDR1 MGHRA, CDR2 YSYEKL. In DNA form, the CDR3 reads TGCGCCAGCAGCCAAGGACAGGGTGGTTCCTACGAGCAGTACTTC. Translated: CASSQGQGGSYEQYF.

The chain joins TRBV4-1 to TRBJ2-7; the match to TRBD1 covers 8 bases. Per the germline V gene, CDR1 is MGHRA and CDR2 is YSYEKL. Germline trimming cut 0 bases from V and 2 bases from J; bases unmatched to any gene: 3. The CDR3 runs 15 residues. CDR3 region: CASSQEDRETYEQYF. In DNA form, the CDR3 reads TGCGCCAGCAGCCAAGAGGACAGGGAAACCTACGAGCAGTACTTC.

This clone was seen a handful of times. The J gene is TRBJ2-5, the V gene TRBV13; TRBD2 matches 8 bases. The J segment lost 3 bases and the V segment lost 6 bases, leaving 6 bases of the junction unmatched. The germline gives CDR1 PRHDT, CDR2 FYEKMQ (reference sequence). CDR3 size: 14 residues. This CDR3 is CASRDLAGEETQYF. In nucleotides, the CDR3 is TGTGCCAGCAGGGATCTAGCGGGTGAAGAGACCCAGTACTTC.

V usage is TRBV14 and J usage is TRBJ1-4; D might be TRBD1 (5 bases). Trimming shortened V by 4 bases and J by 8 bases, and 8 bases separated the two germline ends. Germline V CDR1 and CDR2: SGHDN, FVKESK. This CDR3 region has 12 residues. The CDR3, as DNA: TGTGCCAGCAGCCCAGGGTCAGAAAAACTGTTTTTT. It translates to CASSPGSEKLFF. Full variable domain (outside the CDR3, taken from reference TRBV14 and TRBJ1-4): EAGVTQFPSHSVIEKGQTVTLRCDPISGHDNLYWYRRVMGKEIKFLLHFVKESKQDESGMPNNRFLAERTGGTYSTLKVQPAELEDSGVYFCASSPGSEKLFFGSGTQLSVL.

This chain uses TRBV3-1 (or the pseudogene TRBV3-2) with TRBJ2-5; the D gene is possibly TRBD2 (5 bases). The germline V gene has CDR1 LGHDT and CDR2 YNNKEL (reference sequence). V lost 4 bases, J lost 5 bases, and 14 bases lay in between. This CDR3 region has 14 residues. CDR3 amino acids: CASSPDLVGETQYF. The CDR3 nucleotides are TGTGCCAGCAGCCCGGACTTGGTCGGGGAGACCCAGTACTTC.

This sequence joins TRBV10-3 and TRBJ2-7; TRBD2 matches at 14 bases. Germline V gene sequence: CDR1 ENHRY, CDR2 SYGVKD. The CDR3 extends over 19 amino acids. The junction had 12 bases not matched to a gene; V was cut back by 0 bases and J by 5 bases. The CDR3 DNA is TGTGCCATCAGTGAGTCGTACTCAGGGACTAGCGGGAGTCGCCACGAGCAGTACTTC. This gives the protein CAISESYSGTSGSRHEQYF.

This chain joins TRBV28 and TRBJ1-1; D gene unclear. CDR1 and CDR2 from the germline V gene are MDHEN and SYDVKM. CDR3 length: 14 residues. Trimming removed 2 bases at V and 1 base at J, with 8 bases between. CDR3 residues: CASSLRRRNTEAFF. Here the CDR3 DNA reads TGTGCCAGCAGTTTAAGGCGGAGGAACACTGAAGCTTTCTTT.

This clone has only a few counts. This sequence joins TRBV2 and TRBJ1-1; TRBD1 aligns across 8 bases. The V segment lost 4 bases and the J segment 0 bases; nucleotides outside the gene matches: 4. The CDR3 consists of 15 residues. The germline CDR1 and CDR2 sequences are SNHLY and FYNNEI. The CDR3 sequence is CASSGQGLMNTEAFF. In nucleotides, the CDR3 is TGTGCCAGCAGTGGACAGGGGCTCATGAACACTGAAGCTTTCTTT.

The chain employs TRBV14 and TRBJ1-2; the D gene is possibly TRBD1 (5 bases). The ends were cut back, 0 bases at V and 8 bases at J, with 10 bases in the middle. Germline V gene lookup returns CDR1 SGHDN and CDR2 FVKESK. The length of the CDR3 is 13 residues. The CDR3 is CASSQDYRKGYTF. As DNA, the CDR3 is TGTGCCAGCAGCCAAGATTACAGGAAGGGCTACACCTTC.

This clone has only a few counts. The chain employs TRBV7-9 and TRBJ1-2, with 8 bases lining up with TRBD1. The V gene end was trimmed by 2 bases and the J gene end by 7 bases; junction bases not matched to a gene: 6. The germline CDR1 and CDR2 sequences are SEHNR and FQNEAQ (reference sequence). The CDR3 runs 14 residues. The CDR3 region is CASSLFTGGSGYTF. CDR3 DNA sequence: TGTGCCAGCAGCTTATTCACAGGGGGAAGTGGCTACACCTTC.

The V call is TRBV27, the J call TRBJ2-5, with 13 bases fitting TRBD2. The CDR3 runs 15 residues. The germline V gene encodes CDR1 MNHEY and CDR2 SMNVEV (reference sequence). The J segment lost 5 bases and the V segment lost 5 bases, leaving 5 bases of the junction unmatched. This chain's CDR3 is CASSLGLAGAETQYF. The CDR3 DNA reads TGTGCCAGCAGTCTAGGACTAGCGGGAGCCGAGACCCAGTACTTC.

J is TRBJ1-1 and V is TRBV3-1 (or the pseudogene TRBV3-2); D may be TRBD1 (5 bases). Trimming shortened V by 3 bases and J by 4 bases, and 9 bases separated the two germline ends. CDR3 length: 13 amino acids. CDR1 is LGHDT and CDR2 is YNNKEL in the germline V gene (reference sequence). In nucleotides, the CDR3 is TGTGCCAGCAGCCATGGGGGGATCACTGAAGCTTTCTTT. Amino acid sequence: CASSHGGITEAFF.

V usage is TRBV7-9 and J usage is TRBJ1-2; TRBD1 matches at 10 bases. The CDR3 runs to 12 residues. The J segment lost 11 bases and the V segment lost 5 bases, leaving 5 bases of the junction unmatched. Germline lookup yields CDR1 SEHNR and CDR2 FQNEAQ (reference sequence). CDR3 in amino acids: CASSPGDRGYTF. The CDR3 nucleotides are TGTGCCAGCAGCCCCGGGGACAGGGGTTACACCTTC.

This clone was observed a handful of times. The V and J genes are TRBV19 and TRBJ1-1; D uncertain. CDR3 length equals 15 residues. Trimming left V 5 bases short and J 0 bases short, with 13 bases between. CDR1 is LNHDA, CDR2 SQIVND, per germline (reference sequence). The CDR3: CASSAGSVMNTEAFF. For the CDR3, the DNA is TGTGCCAGTAGTGCGGGCTCAGTAATGAACACTGAAGCTTTCTTT.

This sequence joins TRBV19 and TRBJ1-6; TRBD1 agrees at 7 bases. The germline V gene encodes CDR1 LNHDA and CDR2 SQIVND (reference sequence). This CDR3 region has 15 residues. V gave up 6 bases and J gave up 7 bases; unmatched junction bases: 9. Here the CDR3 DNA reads TGTGCCAGTAGGACAATCCGGGACAGAAATTCACCCCTCCACTTT. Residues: CASRTIRDRNSPLHF. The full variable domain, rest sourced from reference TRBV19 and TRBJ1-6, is DGGITQSPKYLFRKEGQNVTLSCEQNLNHDAMYWYRQDPGQGLRLIYYSQIVNDFQKGDIAEGYSVSREKKESFPLTVTSAQKNPTAFYLCASRTIRDRNSPLHFGNGTRLTVT.

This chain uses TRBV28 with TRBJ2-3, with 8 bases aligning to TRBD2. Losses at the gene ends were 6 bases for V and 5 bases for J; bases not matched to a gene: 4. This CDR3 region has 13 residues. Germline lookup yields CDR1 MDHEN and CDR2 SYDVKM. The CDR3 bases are TGTGCCAGCAGCGACGGGGGGGGAGATACGCAGTATTTT. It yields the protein CASSDGGGDTQYF.

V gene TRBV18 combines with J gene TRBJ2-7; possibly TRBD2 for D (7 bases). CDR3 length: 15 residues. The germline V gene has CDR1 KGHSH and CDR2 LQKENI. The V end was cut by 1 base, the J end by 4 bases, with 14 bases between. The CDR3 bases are TGTGCCAGCTCACCACAGGACGGGGGGACATACGAGCAGTACTTC. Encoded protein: CASSPQDGGTYEQYF.

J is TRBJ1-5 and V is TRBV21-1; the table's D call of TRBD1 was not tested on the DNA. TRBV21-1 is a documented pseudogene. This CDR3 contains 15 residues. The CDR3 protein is CASTKTGTEYQPQHF. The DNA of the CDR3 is TGTGCCAGCACCAAAACAGGGACCGAGTATCAGCCCCAGCATTTT.

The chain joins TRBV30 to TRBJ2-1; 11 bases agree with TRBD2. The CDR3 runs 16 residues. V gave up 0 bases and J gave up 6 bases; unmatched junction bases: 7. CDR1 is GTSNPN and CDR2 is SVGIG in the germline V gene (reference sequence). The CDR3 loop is CAWSVLSGGALNEQFF. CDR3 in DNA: TGTGCCTGGAGTGTACTTAGCGGGGGGGCCCTCAATGAGCAGTTCTTC.